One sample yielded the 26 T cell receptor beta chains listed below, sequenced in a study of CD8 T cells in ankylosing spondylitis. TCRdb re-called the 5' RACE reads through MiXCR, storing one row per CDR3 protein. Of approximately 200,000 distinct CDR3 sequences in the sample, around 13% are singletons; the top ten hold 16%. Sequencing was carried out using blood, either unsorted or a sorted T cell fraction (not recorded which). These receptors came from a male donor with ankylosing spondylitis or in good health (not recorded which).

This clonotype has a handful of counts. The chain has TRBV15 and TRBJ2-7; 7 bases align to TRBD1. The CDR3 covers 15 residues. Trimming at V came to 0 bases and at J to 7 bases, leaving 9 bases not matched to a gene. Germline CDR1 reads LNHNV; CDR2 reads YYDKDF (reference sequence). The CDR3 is CATSRDLGQLREQYF. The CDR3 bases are TGTGCCACCAGCAGAGATCTGGGACAGCTACGAGAGCAGTACTTC.

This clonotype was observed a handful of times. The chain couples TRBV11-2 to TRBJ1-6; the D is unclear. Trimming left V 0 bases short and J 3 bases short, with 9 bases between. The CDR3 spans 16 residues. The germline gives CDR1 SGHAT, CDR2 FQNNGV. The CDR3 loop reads CASSLEGKSYNSPLHF. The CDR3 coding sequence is TGTGCCAGCAGCTTAGAGGGCAAGAGCTATAATTCACCCCTCCACTTT.

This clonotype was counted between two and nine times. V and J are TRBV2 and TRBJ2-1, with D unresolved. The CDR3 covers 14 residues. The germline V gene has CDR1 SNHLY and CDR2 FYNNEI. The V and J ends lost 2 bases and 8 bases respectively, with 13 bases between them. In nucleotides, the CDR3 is TGTGCCAGCAGTGAAATTTTAGCTCCAGATGAGCAGTTCTTC. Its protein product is CASSEILAPDEQFF.

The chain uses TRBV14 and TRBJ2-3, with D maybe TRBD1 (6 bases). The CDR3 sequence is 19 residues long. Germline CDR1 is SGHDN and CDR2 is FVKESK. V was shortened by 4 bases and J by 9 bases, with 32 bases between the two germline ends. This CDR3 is CASSPRPPWGRLPWWTQYF. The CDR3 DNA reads TGTGCCAGCAGCCCTCGGCCCCCGTGGGGGCGGTTGCCGTGGTGGACGCAGTATTTT.

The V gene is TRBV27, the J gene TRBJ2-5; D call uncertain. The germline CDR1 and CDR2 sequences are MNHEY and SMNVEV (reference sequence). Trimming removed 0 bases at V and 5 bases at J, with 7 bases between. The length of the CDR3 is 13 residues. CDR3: CASSLSGWETQYF. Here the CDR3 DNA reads TGTGCCAGCAGTTTATCGGGTTGGGAGACCCAGTACTTC.

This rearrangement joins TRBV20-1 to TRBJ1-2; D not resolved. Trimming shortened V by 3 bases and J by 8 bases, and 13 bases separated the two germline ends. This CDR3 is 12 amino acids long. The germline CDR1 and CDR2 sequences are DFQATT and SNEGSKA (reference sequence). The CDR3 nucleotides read TGCAGTGCTAGCGGCCAGCAATCGGGCTACACCTTC. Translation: CSASGQQSGYTF.

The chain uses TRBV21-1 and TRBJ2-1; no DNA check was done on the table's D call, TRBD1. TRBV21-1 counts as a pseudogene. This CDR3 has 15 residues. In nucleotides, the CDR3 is TGTGCCAGCAGCAAAGGACCCCAGGGACCCGATGAGCAGTTCTTC. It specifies CASSKGPQGPDEQFF.

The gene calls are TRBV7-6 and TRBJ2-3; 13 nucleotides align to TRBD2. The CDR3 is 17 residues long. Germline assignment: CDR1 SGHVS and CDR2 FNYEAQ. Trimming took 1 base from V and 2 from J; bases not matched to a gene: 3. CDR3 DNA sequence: TGTGCCAGCAGCTTAGGGGGACTAGCGGGGCCCACAGATACGCAGTATTTT. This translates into CASSLGGLAGPTDTQYF. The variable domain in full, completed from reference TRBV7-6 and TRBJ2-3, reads GAGVSQSPRYKVTKRGQDVALRCDPISGHVSLYWYRQALGQGPEFLTYFNYEAQQDKSGLPNDRFSAERPEGSISTLTIQRTEQRDSAMYRCASSLGGLAGPTDTQYFGPGTRLTVL.

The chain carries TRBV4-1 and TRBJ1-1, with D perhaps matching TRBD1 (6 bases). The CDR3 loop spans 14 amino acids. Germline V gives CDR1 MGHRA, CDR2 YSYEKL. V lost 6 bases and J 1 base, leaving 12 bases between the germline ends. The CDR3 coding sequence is TGCGCCAGCAGTCGAGTACAGGGGAACACTGAAGCTTTCTTT. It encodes CASSRVQGNTEAFF.

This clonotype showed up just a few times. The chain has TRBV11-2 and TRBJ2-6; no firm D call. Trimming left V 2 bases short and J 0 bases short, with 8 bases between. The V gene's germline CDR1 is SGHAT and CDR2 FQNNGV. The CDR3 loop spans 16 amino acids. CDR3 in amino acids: CASSLKGSSGANVLTF. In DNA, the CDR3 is TGTGCCAGCAGCTTAAAGGGCAGCTCTGGGGCCAACGTCCTGACTTTC.

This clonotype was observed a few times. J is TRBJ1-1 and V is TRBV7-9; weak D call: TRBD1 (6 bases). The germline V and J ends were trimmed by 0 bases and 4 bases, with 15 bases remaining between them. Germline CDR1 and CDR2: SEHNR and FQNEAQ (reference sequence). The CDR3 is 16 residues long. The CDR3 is CASSLAQGRGGTEAFF. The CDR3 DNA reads TGTGCCAGCAGCTTAGCGCAAGGCAGGGGCGGCACTGAAGCTTTCTTT.

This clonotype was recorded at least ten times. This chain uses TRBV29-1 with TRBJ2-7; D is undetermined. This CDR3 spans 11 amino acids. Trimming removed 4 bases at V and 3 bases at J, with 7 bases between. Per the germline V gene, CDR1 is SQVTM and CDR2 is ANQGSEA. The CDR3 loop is CSVGGVYEQYF. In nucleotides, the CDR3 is TGCAGCGTTGGTGGCGTCTACGAGCAGTACTTC.

The CDR3 DNA sequence: TGTGCCAGCAGCTTAGATTCAGCACTATATGGCTACACCTTC. It specifies CASSLDSALYGYTF. The chain employs TRBV7-6 and TRBJ1-2, with no clear D. This CDR3 has 14 residues. Germline V gene lookup returns CDR1 SGHVS and CDR2 FNYEAQ. V was clipped by 1 base and J by 5 bases, with 11 bases between them.

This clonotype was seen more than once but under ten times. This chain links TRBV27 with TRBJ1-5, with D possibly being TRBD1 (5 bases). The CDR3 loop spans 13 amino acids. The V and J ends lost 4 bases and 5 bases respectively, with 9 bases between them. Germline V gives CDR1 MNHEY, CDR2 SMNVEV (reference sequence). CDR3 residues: CASSWQGDQPQHF. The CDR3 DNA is TGTGCCAGCAGTTGGCAGGGTGATCAGCCCCAGCATTTT.

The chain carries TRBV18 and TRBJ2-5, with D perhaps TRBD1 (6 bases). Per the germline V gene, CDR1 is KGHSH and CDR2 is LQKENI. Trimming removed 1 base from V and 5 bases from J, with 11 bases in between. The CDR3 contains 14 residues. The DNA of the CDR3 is TGTGCCAGCTCACCACAGACAAGGGGGGAGACCCAGTACTTC. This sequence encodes CASSPQTRGETQYF.

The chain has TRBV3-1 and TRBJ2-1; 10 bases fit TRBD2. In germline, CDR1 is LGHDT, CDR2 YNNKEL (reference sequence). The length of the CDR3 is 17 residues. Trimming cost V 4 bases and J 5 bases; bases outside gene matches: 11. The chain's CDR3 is CASSLRMTSGYHNEQFF. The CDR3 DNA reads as TGTGCCAGCAGCCTAAGAATGACTAGCGGGTACCACAATGAGCAGTTCTTC.

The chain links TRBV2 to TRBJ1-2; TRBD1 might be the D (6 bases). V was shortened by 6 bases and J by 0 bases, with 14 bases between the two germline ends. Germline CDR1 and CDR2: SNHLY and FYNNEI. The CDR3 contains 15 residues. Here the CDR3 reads CASRLGTHANYGYTF. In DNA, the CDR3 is TGTGCCAGCAGGCTTGGGACACACGCTAACTATGGCTACACCTTC.

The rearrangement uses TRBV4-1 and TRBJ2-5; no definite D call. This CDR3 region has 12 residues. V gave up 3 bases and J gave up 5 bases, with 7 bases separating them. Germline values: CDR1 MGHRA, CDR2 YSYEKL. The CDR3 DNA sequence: TGCGCCAGCAGCCACGCAGAGGAGACCCAGTACTTC. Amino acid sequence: CASSHAEETQYF.

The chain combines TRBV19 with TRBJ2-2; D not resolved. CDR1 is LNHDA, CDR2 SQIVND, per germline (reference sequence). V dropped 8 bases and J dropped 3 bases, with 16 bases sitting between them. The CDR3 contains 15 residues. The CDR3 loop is CASVKGNYDTGELFF. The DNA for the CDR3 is TGTGCCAGTGTCAAAGGGAACTATGACACCGGGGAGCTGTTTTTT. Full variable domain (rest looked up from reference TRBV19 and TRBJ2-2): DGGITQSPKYLFRKEGQNVTLSCEQNLNHDAMYWYRQDPGQGLRLIYYSQIVNDFQKGDIAEGYSVSREKKESFPLTVTSAQKNPTAFYLCASVKGNYDTGELFFGEGSRLTVL.

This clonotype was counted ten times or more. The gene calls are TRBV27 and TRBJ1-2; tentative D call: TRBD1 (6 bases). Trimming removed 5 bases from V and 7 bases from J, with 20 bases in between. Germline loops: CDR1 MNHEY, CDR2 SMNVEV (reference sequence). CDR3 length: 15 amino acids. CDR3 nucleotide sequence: TGTGCCAGCAGTATAGACACAGGGTACTCGGCTGGCTACACCTTC. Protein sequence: CASSIDTGYSAGYTF.

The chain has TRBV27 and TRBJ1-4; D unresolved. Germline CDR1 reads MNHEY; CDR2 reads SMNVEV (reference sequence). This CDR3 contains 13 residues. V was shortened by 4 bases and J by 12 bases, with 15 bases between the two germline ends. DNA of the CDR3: TGTGCCAGCAGTTACTTGGAGAGGGAGGAACTGTTTTTT. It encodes CASSYLEREELFF. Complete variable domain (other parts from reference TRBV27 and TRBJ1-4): EAQVTQNPRYLITVTGKKLTVTCSQNMNHEYMSWYRQDPGLGLRQIYYSMNVEVTDKGDVPEGYKVSRKEKRNFPLILESPSPNQTSLYFCASSYLEREELFFGSGTQLSVL.

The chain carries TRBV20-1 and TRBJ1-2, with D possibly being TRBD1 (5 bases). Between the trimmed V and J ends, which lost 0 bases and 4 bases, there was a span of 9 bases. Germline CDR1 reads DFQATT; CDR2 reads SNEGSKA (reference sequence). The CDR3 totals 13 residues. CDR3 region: CSARDQTAYGYTF. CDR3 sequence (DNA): TGCAGTGCTAGAGATCAGACAGCCTATGGCTACACCTTC.

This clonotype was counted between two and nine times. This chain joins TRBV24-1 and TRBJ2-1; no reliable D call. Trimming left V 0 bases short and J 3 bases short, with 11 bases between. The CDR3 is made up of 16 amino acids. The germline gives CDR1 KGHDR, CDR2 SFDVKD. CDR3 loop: CATSDLGHLFYNEQFF. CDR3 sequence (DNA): TGTGCCACCAGTGATTTGGGCCATCTATTCTACAATGAGCAGTTCTTC.

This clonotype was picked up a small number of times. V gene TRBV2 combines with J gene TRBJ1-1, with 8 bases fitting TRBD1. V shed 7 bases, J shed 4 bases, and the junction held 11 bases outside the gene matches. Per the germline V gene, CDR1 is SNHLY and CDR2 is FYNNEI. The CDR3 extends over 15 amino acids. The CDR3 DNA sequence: TGTGCCAGCAAGGGGACAGGAGAAGTAGGCACTGAAGCTTTCTTT. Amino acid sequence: CASKGTGEVGTEAFF.

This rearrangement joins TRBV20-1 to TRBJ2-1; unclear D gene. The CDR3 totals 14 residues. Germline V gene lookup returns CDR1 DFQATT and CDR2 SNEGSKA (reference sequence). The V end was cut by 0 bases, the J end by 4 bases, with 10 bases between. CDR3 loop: CSARDRLAYNEQFF. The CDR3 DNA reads TGCAGTGCTAGAGACAGGCTCGCGTACAATGAGCAGTTCTTC.

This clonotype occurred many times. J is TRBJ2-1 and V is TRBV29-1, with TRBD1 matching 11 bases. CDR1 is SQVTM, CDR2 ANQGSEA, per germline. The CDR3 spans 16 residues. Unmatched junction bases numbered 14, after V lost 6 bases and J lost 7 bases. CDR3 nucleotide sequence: TGCAGCGTGGAGGGCCGTCGGGACAGGGGGGGGAATGAGCAGTTCTTC. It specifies CSVEGRRDRGGNEQFF.